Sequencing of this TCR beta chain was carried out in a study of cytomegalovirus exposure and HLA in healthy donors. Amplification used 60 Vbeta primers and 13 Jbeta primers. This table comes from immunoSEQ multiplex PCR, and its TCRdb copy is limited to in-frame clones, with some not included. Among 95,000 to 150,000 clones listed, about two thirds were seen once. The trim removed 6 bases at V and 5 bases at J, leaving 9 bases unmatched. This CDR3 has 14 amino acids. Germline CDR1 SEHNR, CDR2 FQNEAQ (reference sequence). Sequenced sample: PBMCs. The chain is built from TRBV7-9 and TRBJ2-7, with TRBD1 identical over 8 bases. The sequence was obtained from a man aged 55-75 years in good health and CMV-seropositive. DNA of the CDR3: TGTGCCAGCAGTCAGATAGACAGGGGCCACGAGCAGTACTTC. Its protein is CASSQIDRGHEQYF.